Here is one T cell receptor beta chain with its context. Germline assignment: CDR1 SQVTM and CDR2 ANQGSEA. The CDR3 extends over 12 amino acids. The trim removed 6 bases at V and 7 bases at J, leaving 9 bases unmatched. The sample is drawn from a study of blood T cell repertoires in COVID-19. Turning to the study itself: The United States, Italy and Spain provided the acute and convalescent COVID-19 samples. Sources were T cells, B-cell-depleted T cells, or PBMCs; the material itself was cDNA or gDNA.

Authors' processing steps: Amplification of reference gene primers provided the estimated nucleated cell counts. Libraries were prepared by immunoSEQ multiplex PCR; TCRdb keeps only in-frame clonotypes and omits some of them. V and J calls and clone size are those listed in that table; D and trimming were worked out from the DNA. Of approximately 270,000 clones listed, roughly 89% are singletons. Sequenced: peripheral blood. The V call is TRBV29-1, the J call TRBJ2-7, with TRBD2 identical over 7 bases. The TCR originated in a man aged 45 to 65 with acute or convalescent COVID-19. The CDR3 sequence: CSVRDSGGEQYF. In nucleotides, the CDR3 is TGCAGCGTCAGGGACTCCGGGGGGGAGCAGTACTTC.